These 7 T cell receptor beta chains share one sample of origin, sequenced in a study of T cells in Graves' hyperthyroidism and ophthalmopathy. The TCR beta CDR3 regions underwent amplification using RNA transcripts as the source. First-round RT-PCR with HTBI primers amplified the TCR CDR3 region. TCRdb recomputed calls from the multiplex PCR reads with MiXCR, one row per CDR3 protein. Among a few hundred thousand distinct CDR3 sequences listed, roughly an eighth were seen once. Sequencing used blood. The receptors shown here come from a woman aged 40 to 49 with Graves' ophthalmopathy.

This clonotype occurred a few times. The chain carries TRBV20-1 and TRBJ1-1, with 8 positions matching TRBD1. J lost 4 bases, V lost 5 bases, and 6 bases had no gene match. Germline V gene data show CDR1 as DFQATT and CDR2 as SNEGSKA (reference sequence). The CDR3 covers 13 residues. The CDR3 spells CSAWTGRVTEAFF. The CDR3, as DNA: TGCAGTGCTTGGACAGGGCGGGTCACTGAAGCTTTCTTT.

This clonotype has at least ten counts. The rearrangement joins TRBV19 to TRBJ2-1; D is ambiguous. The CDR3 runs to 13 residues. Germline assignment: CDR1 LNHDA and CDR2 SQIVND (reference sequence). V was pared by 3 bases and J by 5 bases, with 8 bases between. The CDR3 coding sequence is TGTGCCAGTAGTATGTTCTCGGACAATGAGCAGTTCTTC. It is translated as CASSMFSDNEQFF.

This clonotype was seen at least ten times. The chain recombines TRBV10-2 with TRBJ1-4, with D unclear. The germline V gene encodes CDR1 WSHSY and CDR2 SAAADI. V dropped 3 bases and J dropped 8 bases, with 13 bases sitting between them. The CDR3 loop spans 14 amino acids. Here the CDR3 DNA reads TGCGCCAGCAGTGAAAGTTCGGCTGGGGAAAAACTGTTTTTT. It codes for CASSESSAGEKLFF.

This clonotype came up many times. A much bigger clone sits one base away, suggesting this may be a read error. CDR3 bases: TGTGCCAGCAGCTTAGAAAGGGCCTACGAGCAGTACTTC. Its translation: CASSLERAYEQYF. V and J are TRBV13 and TRBJ2-7; D is unresolved. The germline V gene has CDR1 PRHDT and CDR2 FYEKMQ (reference sequence). The CDR3 runs 13 residues. V lost 1 base, J lost 2 bases, and 6 bases lay in between.

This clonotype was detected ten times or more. CDR3 protein: CARVVADTGELFF. CDR3 sequence (DNA): TGTGCCAGAGTGGTGGCTGACACCGGGGAGCTGTTTTTT. This rearrangement joins TRBV6-7 to TRBJ2-2, with D unclear. TRBV6-7 is noted as an ORF with a role that remains uncertain. The length of the CDR3 is 13 residues. Between the trimmed V and J ends, which lost 9 bases and 3 bases, there was a span of 11 bases.

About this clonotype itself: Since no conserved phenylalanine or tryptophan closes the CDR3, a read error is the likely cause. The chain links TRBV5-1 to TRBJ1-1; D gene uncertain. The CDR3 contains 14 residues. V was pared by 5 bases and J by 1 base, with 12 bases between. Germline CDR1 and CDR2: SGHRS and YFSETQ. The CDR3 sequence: CASRNGRQNTEAFS. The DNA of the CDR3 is TGCGCCAGCAGAAACGGACGGCAGAACACTGAAGCTTTCTCT.

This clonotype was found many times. The CDR3 DNA follows: TGTGCCCGCCGCACTAGATACACAGATACGCAGTATTTT. Translation gives CARRTRYTDTQYF. The chain combines TRBV2 with TRBJ2-3; D is perhaps TRBD2 (5 bases). The V gene lost 11 bases and the J gene lost 2 bases, with 14 bases spanning the gap. From germline, CDR1 is SNHLY and CDR2 FYNNEI. The CDR3 is made up of 13 amino acids.